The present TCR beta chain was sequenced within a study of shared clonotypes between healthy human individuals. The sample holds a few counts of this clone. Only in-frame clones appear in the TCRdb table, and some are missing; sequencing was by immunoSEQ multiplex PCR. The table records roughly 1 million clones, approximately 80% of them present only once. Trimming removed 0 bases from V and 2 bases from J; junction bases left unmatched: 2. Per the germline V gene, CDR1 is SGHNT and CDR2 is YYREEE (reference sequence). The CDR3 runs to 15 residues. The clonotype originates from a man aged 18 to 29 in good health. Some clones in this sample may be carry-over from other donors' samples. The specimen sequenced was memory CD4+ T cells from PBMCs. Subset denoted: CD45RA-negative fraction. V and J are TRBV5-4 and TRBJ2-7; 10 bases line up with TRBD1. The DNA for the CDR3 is TGTGCCAGCAGCTTGGTAGGACAGGGGGCCTACGAGCAGTACTTC. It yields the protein CASSLVGQGAYEQYF. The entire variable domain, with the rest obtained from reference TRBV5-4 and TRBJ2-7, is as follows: ETGVTQSPTHLIKTRGQQVTLRCSSQSGHNTVSWYQQALGQGPQFIFQYYREEENGRGNFPPRFSGLQFPNYSSELNVNALELDDSALYLCASSLVGQGAYEQYFGPGTRLTVT.